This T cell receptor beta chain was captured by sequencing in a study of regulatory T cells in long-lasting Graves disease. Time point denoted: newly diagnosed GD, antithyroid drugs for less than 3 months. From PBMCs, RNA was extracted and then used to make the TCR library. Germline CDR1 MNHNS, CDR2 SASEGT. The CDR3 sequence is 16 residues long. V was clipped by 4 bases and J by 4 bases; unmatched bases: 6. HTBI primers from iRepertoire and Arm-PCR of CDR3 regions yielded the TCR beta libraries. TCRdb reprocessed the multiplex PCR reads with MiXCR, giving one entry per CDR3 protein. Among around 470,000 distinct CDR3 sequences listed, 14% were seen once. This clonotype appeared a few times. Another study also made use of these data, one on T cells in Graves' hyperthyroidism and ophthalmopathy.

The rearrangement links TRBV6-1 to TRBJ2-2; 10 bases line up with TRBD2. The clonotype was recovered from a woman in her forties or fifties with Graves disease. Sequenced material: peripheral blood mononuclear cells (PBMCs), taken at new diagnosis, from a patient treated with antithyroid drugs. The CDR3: CASSGDSGRRTGELFF. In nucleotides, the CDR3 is TGTGCCAGCAGTGGGGATAGCGGGAGGCGCACCGGGGAGCTGTTTTTT.